This entry features one T cell receptor (beta chain) sequence. What it binds is unknown. The donors were part of the approximately 130-subject validation cohort, which stood apart from the approximately 670-subject first cohort. Some clones are missing from TCRdb's copy, which holds only in-frame ones; the method was immunoSEQ multiplex PCR. The table has some 110,000 clones, 88% seen once; the top ten hold around 1.9%. These data originate in a study of cytomegalovirus exposure and HLA in healthy donors. Across the study: Per a later analysis, the approximately 690 first-cohort and some 110 validation repertoires shared one platform. Study-level findings and limits: There were 150 or so TCR beta chains listed as cytomegalovirus-associated.

Sequences were obtained from PBMCs. This TCR came from a man aged 18 to 35 in good health and CMV-seronegative.

The CDR3 sequence is CASSTSLSPGTQYF. Written as DNA, the CDR3 is TGTGCCAGCTCGACTAGCCTGTCTCCCGGGACCCAGTACTTC. V gene TRBV18 combines with J gene TRBJ2-5; TRBD2 matches 7 bases. This CDR3 spans 14 amino acids. Germline values: CDR1 KGHSH, CDR2 LQKENI. V shed 6 bases, J shed 7 bases, and the junction held 11 bases outside the gene matches.